These 21 T cell receptor beta chains originate from one sample sequenced in a study of blood T cell repertoires in COVID-19. Sequenced by immunoSEQ multiplex PCR; TCRdb stores in-frame clones only, minus some. This table holds under 110,000 clones, about three quarters found once. Input material: peripheral blood. These receptors all come from a man at least 80 years old with COVID-19, enrolled during active disease.

This clone turned up a few times. V and J are TRBV7-3 and TRBJ1-1; D gene unclear. Germline V lookup: CDR1 SGHTA, CDR2 FQGTGA. This CDR3 has 14 amino acids. V was clipped by 2 bases and J by 4 bases, with 11 bases between them. The CDR3: CASSLGDYGTEAFF. Written as DNA, the CDR3 is TGTGCCAGCAGCTTAGGAGACTACGGCACTGAAGCTTTCTTT.

This chain links TRBV30 with TRBJ2-3; 9 bases align to TRBD2. Per the germline V gene, CDR1 is GTSNPN and CDR2 is SVGIG (reference sequence). This CDR3 contains 17 residues. Trimming cost V 4 bases and J 8 bases; bases outside gene matches: 19. The CDR3: CAWTAAGGGRAQSTQYF. The CDR3 region has the DNA TGTGCCTGGACCGCCGCGGGTGGCGGGAGGGCCCAGAGTACGCAGTATTTT.

The rearrangement links TRBV30 to TRBJ1-1, with no clear D. Germline lookup yields CDR1 GTSNPN and CDR2 SVGIG (reference sequence). CDR3 length: 13 amino acids. V was clipped by 1 base and J by 8 bases, with 14 bases between them. CDR3 in amino acids: CAWSDVPGTEAFF. CDR3 DNA sequence: TGTGCCTGGAGTGATGTGCCAGGCACAGAAGCTTTCTTT.

This chain links TRBV5-8 with TRBJ1-5; tentative D call: TRBD1 (5 bases). The CDR3 loop spans 13 amino acids. Per the germline V gene, CDR1 is SGHTS and CDR2 is YDEGEE. V lost 7 bases to trimming and J lost 6 bases, with 14 bases between them. The chain's CDR3 is CASDRGIGQPQHF. The CDR3 nucleotides read TGTGCCAGCGATCGGGGGATCGGTCAGCCCCAGCATTTT.

This chain connects TRBV30 to TRBJ1-4, with 8 bases matching TRBD1. The trim removed 2 bases at V and 2 bases at J, leaving 13 bases unmatched. This CDR3 is 18 amino acids long. Germline V gives CDR1 GTSNPN, CDR2 SVGIG (reference sequence). In DNA, the CDR3 is TGTGCCTGGAGTAGAGACAGGGGCTTTGTCAGGACTAATGAAAAACTGTTTTTT. This sequence encodes CAWSRDRGFVRTNEKLFF. Full variable domain (remainder filled in from reference TRBV30 and TRBJ1-4): SQTIHQWPATLVQPVGSPLSLECTVEGTSNPNLYWYRQAAGRGLQLLFYSVGIGQISSEVPQNLSASRPQDRQFILSSKKLLLSDSGFYLCAWSRDRGFVRTNEKLFFGSGTQLSVL.

This clone was observed a few times. The chain uses TRBV4-2 and TRBJ2-7; 13 bases agree with TRBD2. With 0 bases clipped from V and 12 bases from J, the junction kept 5 bases outside the gene matches. CDR1 and CDR2 from the germline V gene are LGHNA and YNFKEQ. The CDR3 extends over 14 amino acids. CDR3 DNA: TGTGCCAGCAGCCAAGATACTAGCGGGAGGGCGGTGTACTTC. This gives the protein CASSQDTSGRAVYF.

Turning to this clone: Compared with germline, one end of the junction differs, possibly owing to a read error. This chain links TRBV6-5 with TRBJ1-1; possible D gene TRBD1, 5 bases. Germline values: CDR1 MNHEY, CDR2 SVGAGI. The CDR3 is 12 residues long. CDR3 sequence reads: CASSKRPREVFF. For the CDR3, the DNA is TGTGCCAGCAGTAAACGCCCCAGGGAAGTTTTCTTT.

The chain couples TRBV6-5 to TRBJ1-6, with D unresolved. The CDR3 runs 14 residues. Looked up from germline, CDR1 is MNHEY and CDR2 is SVGAGI. V lost 2 bases, J lost 8 bases, and 10 bases lay in between. The CDR3 DNA is TGTGCCAGCAGTTACGGTGGGGAGTATTCACCCCTCCACTTT. This codes for CASSYGGEYSPLHF.

This chain links TRBV5-1 with TRBJ1-4, with D uncertain. Deletions cut 0 bases from V and 5 bases from J, with 11 bases between. The germline V gene encodes CDR1 SGHRS and CDR2 YFSETQ. The CDR3 length is 15 residues. The CDR3 region has the DNA TGCGCCAGCAGCTTGGGTGCGACTTCAAATGAAAAACTGTTTTTT. The encoded protein is CASSLGATSNEKLFF.

The rearrangement uses TRBV11-3 and TRBJ2-2, with 9 bases lining up with TRBD2. In germline, CDR1 is SGHNT, CDR2 YENEEA. With V trimmed by 4 bases and J by 6 bases, 15 bases remained unmatched. The length of the CDR3 is 18 residues. CDR3 sequence reads: CASSSRDRLAAGSGELFF. Here the CDR3 DNA reads TGTGCCAGCAGCTCCAGGGATCGACTAGCGGCAGGGTCCGGGGAGCTGTTTTTT.

The V and J genes are TRBV28 and TRBJ1-1; D remains unclear. The CDR3 sequence is 13 residues long. CDR1 and CDR2 (germline): MDHEN, SYDVKM. V lost 4 bases to trimming and J lost 6 bases, with 12 bases between them. CDR3 coding DNA: TGTGCCAGCAGTTGGGAGGGATTCCCTGAAGCTTTCTTT. Its translation is CASSWEGFPEAFF.

This clone was observed a handful of times. V is TRBV2 and J is TRBJ1-3, with a weak D call TRBD1 (5 bases). V dropped 2 bases and J dropped 5 bases, with 10 bases sitting between them. Per germline, CDR1 SNHLY and CDR2 FYNNEI. This CDR3 has 14 amino acids. The CDR3 DNA reads TGTGCCAGCAGTGAACGGGCAGGGCGAAACACCATATATTTT. Protein product: CASSERAGRNTIYF.

The chain couples TRBV2 to TRBJ2-1; 8 nucleotides match TRBD2. This CDR3 spans 15 amino acids. Trimming removed 2 bases from V and 7 bases from J; junction bases left unmatched: 7. Germline CDR1 SNHLY, CDR2 FYNNEI. The CDR3 here is CASSEQGLARNEQFF. DNA for the CDR3: TGTGCCAGCAGTGAACAAGGACTAGCTAGAAATGAGCAGTTCTTC.

The chain carries TRBV7-9 and TRBJ1-4; 7 bases are shared with TRBD1. Germline trimming cut 5 bases from V and 8 bases from J; bases unmatched to any gene: 5. The germline CDR1 and CDR2 sequences are SEHNR and FQNEAQ (reference sequence). The CDR3 covers 13 residues. DNA of the CDR3: TGTGCCAGCAGCCCACAGGGGAACGAAAAACTGTTTTTT. This sequence encodes CASSPQGNEKLFF.

This clone was seen more than once but under ten times. V is TRBV5-1 and J is TRBJ1-1; 7 nucleotides align to TRBD1. The CDR3 covers 14 residues. In germline, CDR1 is SGHRS, CDR2 YFSETQ. The J segment lost 4 bases and the V segment lost 5 bases, leaving 8 bases of the junction unmatched. CDR3 bases: TGCGCCAGCAGATGGACAGGTGGGACCACTGAAGCTTTCTTT. Translated, it gives CASRWTGGTTEAFF.

The chain combines TRBV7-8 with TRBJ1-5; D may be TRBD1 (6 bases). In germline, CDR1 is SGHVS, CDR2 FQNEAQ. V gave up 5 bases and J gave up 3 bases, with 11 bases separating them. There are 14 residues in the CDR3. CDR3 amino acids: CASSPGQLNQPQHF. The CDR3 DNA sequence: TGTGCCAGCAGCCCAGGACAGCTCAATCAGCCCCAGCATTTT.

This clone was seen a single time. This chain joins TRBV28 and TRBJ1-5; D not certain. The CDR3 extends over 16 amino acids. Germline-derived CDR1 and CDR2 are MDHEN and SYDVKM. The V gene lost 5 bases and the J gene lost 0 bases, with 14 bases spanning the gap. The CDR3 here is CASSPIADYSNQPQHF. CDR3 coding DNA: TGTGCCAGCAGTCCTATAGCAGATTATAGCAATCAGCCCCAGCATTTT.

The chain recombines TRBV9 with TRBJ2-5; weak D call: TRBD2 (6 bases). This CDR3 has 15 residues. V lost 3 bases and J lost 1, with 13 bases in between. Germline-derived CDR1 and CDR2 are SGDLS and YYNGEE. This chain's CDR3 is CASSGRAGIQETQYF. Here the CDR3 DNA reads TGTGCCAGCAGCGGGCGGGCGGGGATCCAAGAGACCCAGTACTTC.

The CDR3: CSVEVRGRYEQYF. The CDR3 DNA follows: TGCAGCGTTGAAGTGAGGGGGCGGTACGAGCAGTACTTC. This chain uses TRBV29-1 with TRBJ2-7, with TRBD1 matching 7 bases. The V and J ends lost 1 base and 4 bases, in that order; junction bases with no gene match: 4. This CDR3 comprises 13 residues. Germline V lookup: CDR1 SQVTM, CDR2 ANQGSEA.

The V and J genes are TRBV21-1 and TRBJ2-2; the D call of TRBD2 is as the table states it, not checked on the DNA. TRBV21-1 is a pseudogene locus. The CDR3 covers 13 residues. CDR3 bases: TGTGCCAGCAGCAAAGGGAGGGCCGGGGAGCTGTTTTTT. Translated: CASSKGRAGELFF.

The CDR3 region has the DNA TGTGCCAGCAGCGGGGGGACTCCCGGGGAGCAGTTCTTC. Protein sequence: CASSGGTPGEQFF. V usage is TRBV5-6 and J usage is TRBJ2-1; possible D gene TRBD2, 6 bases. The V end was cut by 4 bases, the J end by 10 bases, with 15 bases between. The CDR3 spans 13 residues. Germline assignment: CDR1 SGHDT and CDR2 YYEEEE.